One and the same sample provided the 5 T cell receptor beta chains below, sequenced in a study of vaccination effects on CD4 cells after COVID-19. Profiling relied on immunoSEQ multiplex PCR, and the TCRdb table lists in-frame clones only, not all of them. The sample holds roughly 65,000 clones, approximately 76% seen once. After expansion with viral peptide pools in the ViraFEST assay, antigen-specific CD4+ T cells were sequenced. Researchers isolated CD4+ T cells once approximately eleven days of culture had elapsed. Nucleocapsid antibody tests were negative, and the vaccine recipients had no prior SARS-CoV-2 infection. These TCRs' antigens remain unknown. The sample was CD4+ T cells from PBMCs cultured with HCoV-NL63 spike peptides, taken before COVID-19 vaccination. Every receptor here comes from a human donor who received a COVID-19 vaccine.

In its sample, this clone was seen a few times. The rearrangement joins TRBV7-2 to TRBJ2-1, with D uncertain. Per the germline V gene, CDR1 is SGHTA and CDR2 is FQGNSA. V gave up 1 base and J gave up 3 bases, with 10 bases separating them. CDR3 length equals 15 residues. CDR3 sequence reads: CASSLGQAIYNEQFF. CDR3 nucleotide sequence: TGTGCCAGCAGCTTAGGGCAGGCGATCTACAATGAGCAGTTCTTC.

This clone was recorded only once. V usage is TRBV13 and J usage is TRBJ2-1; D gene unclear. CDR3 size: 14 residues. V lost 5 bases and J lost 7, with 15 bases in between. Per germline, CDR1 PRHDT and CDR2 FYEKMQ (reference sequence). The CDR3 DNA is TGTGCCAGCAGCCCCCCTTCTCCTAGGAATGAGCAGTTCTTC. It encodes CASSPPSPRNEQFF. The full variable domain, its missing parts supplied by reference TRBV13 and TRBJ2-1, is AAGVIQSPRHLIKEKRETATLKCYPIPRHDTVYWYQQGPGQDPQFLISFYEKMQSDKGSIPDRFSAQQFSDYHSELNMSSLELGDSALYFCASSPPSPRNEQFFGPGTRLTVL.

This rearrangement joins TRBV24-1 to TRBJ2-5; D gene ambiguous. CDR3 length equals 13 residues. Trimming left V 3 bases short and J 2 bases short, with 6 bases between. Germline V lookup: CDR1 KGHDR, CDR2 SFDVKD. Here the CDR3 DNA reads TGTGCCACCAGTGATGGTGGGCAAGAGACCCAGTACTTC. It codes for CATSDGGQETQYF.

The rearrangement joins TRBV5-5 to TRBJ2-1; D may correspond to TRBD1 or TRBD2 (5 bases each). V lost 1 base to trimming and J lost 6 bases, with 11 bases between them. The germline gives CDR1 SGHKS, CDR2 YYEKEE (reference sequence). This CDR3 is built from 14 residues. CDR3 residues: CASSLPGSLNEQFF. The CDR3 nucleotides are TGTGCCAGCAGCTTGCCAGGGAGTCTCAATGAGCAGTTCTTC. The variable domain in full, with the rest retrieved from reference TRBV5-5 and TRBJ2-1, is DAGVTQSPTHLIKTRGQQVTLRCSPISGHKSVSWYQQVLGQGPQFIFQYYEKEERGRGNFPDRFSARQFPNYSSELNVNALLLGDSALYLCASSLPGSLNEQFFGPGTRLTVL.

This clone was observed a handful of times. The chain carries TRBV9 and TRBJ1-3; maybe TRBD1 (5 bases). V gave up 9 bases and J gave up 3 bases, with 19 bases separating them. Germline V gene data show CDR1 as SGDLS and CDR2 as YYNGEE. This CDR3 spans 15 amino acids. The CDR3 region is CATRRAGPNGNTIYF. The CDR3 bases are TGTGCCACCAGGCGGGCGGGACCAAATGGAAACACCATATATTTT.